This note documents a single T cell receptor beta chain sequence. Trimming took off 0 bases at V and 5 bases at J, with 16 bases between the two ends. This CDR3 spans 16 amino acids. Looked up from germline, CDR1 is ENHRY and CDR2 is SYGVKD. This specimen comes from a study of T cells after yellow fever vaccination. Each CDR3 protein gets one entry after TCRdb re-called the 5' RACE reads with MiXCR. The repertoire has around 500,000 distinct CDR3 sequences, about a fifth of them found once; the top ten carry about 15%. The chain couples TRBV10-3 to TRBJ1-1, with D perhaps matching TRBD1 (5 bases). The TCR originated in a man in his late teens or twenties who received the YFV17D yellow fever vaccine. This material consisted of PBMCs, taken about 20 days after the first yellow fever vaccination. DNA for the CDR3: TGTGCCATCAGTGAGTCTTCTTTTCGGGGGGGGACTGAAGCTTTCTTT. The encoded protein is CAISESSFRGGTEAFF.